This is a list of T cell receptor beta chains from one sample in a study of blood T cell repertoires in COVID-19. Produced via immunoSEQ multiplex PCR; TCRdb's table is partial and in-frame only. The top ten hold 5.5% to 7% of the sample, which has some 300,000 clones, about 91% seen once. The sample comprised peripheral blood. These receptors came from a woman in her twenties or thirties who had recovered from COVID-19. Each CDR3 is given with its conserved first and last residue. The order of the fields is J gene, D gene, V gene, clone size, CDR3 DNA, CDR3 protein. A D gene is named only where the DNA matches it firmly. Clone size is stated in some rows and not others, as once, few, many or a class when expanded.

J: TRBJ2-7
D: .
V: TRBV29-1
size: .
DNA: TGCAGCGTTGCTCGGGGTAGCTCCTACGAGCAGTACTTC
CDR3: CSVARGSSYEQYF

J: TRBJ2-2
D: .
V: TRBV21-1
size: .
DNA: TGTGCCAGCAGCCGGGAGGGTGCCGGGGAGCTGTTTTTT
CDR3: CASSREGAGELFF

J: TRBJ2-2
D: .
V: TRBV7-8
size: .
DNA: TGTGCCAGCAGCCTCCAGACAGCCGCGAACACCGGGGAGCTGTTTTTT
CDR3: CASSLQTAANTGELFF

J: TRBJ2-6
D: .
V: TRBV5-6
size: .
DNA: TGTGCCAGCAGCTTAAGGGGCCGCTCTGGGGCCAACGTCCTGACTTTC
CDR3: CASSLRGRSGANVLTF

J: TRBJ2-1
D: TRBD1
V: TRBV30
size: .
DNA: TGTGCCTTTAACAGGGGCTCCTACAATGAGCAGTTCTTC
CDR3: CAFNRGSYNEQFF

J: TRBJ1-2
D: .
V: TRBV5-1
size: .
DNA: TGCGCCAGCAGCTTGAACGGGCAGGGCTCCTATGGCTACACCTTC
CDR3: CASSLNGQGSYGYTF

J: TRBJ1-2
D: .
V: TRBV15
size: .
DNA: TGTGCCACCAGCAGAGATCCTCATGAGTTTAACTATGGCTACACCTTC
CDR3: CATSRDPHEFNYGYTF

J: TRBJ1-5
D: .
V: TRBV5-5
size: .
DNA: TGTGCCAGCAGCTCCCGGGAGGGGAGCAATCAGCCCCAGCATTTT
CDR3: CASSSREGSNQPQHF

J: TRBJ1-5
D: .
V: TRBV4-1
size: .
DNA: TGCGCCAGCAGCCAAGATTTCCCAGGGTTAAGCAATCAGCCCCAGCATTTT
CDR3: CASSQDFPGLSNQPQHF

J: TRBJ1-4
D: .
V: TRBV27
size: .
DNA: TGTGCCAGCAGTTTTCAGGGGAGGGGTGAAAAACTGTTTTTT
CDR3: CASSFQGRGEKLFF

J: TRBJ2-7
D: .
V: TRBV27
size: .
DNA: TGTGCCAGCAGTTCCAGCTCCTACGAGCAGTACTTC
CDR3: CASSSSSYEQYF

J: TRBJ2-2
D: .
V: TRBV7-3
size: .
DNA: TGTGCCAGCAGCTTAGGCCTAGGTACCGGGGAGCTGTTTTTT
CDR3: CASSLGLGTGELFF

J: TRBJ1-1
D: .
V: TRBV7-9
size: once
DNA: TGTGCCAGCAGGGGAGTAACTGAAGCTTTCTTT
CDR3: CASRGVTEAFF

J: TRBJ1-6
D: .
V: TRBV5-1
size: once
DNA: TGCGCCAGCAGCTTGGTAAACAGGGCAGATTCACCCCTCCACTTT
CDR3: CASSLVNRADSPLHF

J: TRBJ1-1
D: .
V: TRBV5-1
size: .
DNA: TGCGCCAGCAGCTTGGGACAGCAGAACACTGAAGCTTTCTTT
CDR3: CASSLGQQNTEAFF

J: TRBJ2-1
D: TRBD1
V: TRBV11-2
size: .
DNA: TGTGCCAGCAGCCCCGTGGGACAGGGGACCTACAATGAGCAGTTCTTC
CDR3: CASSPVGQGTYNEQFF

J: TRBJ2-3
D: .
V: TRBV9
size: .
DNA: TGTGCCAGCAGCGTATCGGAGGATACGCAGTATTTT
CDR3: CASSVSEDTQYF

J: TRBJ2-7
D: TRBD1
V: TRBV28
size: .
DNA: TGTGCCAGCAGCCGGCACGGGACAGAGCCGTCCTACGAGCAGTACTTC
CDR3: CASSRHGTEPSYEQYF

J: TRBJ1-2
D: TRBD1
V: TRBV10-3
size: .
DNA: TGTGCCATCAGCGCGACAGGGGGGGCCTATGGCTACACCTTC
CDR3: CAISATGGAYGYTF

J: TRBJ2-3
D: TRBD2
V: TRBV28
size: .
DNA: TGTGCCAGCAGTGCGGGGGTGCGTAGCACAGATACGCAGTATTTT
CDR3: CASSAGVRSTDTQYF

J: TRBJ2-7
D: TRBD2
V: TRBV5-1
size: .
DNA: TGCGCCAGCAGCGAACTAGCGCGATCCTACGAGCAGTACTTC
CDR3: CASSELARSYEQYF

J: TRBJ1-1
D: .
V: TRBV5-6
size: .
DNA: TGTGCCAGCAGCACGTTAAGACAGCATGAAGCTTTCTTT
CDR3: CASSTLRQHEAFF

J: TRBJ2-1
D: .
V: TRBV19
size: .
DNA: TGTGCCAGTAGTATAGATTCGAGGGGGTACAATGAGCAGTTCTTC
CDR3: CASSIDSRGYNEQFF

J: TRBJ1-6
D: TRBD1
V: TRBV3-1/TRBV3-2
size: .
DNA: TGTGCCAGCAGCCGGACAGGGACTAATTCACCCCTCCACTTT
CDR3: CASSRTGTNSPLHF

J: TRBJ2-3
D: TRBD2
V: TRBV13
size: .
DNA: TGTGCCAGCAGCTCCCTAGCGGGGGGGCCCAAAGATACGCAGTATTTT
CDR3: CASSSLAGGPKDTQYF

J: TRBJ2-5
D: TRBD2
V: TRBV6-2/TRBV6-3
size: few
DNA: TGTGCCAGCAGTTACTCTTCTAGCGGGATCGGGACCCAGTACTTC
CDR3: CASSYSSSGIGTQYF